The source of this T cell receptor (beta chain) is a study of blood T cells in healthy people across ages. General study results and limits: PBMC samples, being unsorted, prevented any conclusive comparison of naive and antigen-experienced cells. Donors of long life had a larger count of naive CD4+ cells and greater diversity than aged donors.

With respect to this clonotype: Its antigen is as yet unknown.

Isolation yielded PBMCs, at least 6.5 million per sample, in every case. Germline V gene data show CDR1 as MNHEY and CDR2 as SMNVEV (reference sequence). This CDR3 is 15 amino acids long. V was pared by 5 bases and J by 4 bases, with 10 bases of the junction left unmatched. A second PCR, run for roughly 7 to 11 cycles, used a sample-barcoded 5' primer plus a J-beta primer mix. A template-switch adaptor that had 12 random nucleotides put a tag on each cDNA molecule. One entry per CDR3 protein results from TCRdb running MiXCR on the 5' RACE reads. This table has about 1.1 million distinct CDR3 sequences, 35% to 40% appearing once.

The chain combines TRBV27 with TRBJ1-2, with 7 bases identical to TRBD1. The sample consisted of blood. The TCR comes from a man aged 18 to 29 in good health. CDR3 sequence: CASSPRQGGTYGYTF. The CDR3 DNA follows: TGTGCCAGCAGTCCCCGACAGGGAGGGACCTATGGCTACACCTTC.